The entry below gives a single T cell receptor beta chain sequence along with its context. This CDR3 has 12 residues. Trimming removed 2 bases from V and 6 bases from J, with 7 bases in between. The sample is drawn from a study of blood T cell repertoires in COVID-19. About the study: Some COVID-19 samples were acute and others convalescent; all came from the United States, Italy and Spain. In each case, the material was cDNA or gDNA derived from T cells, B-cell-depleted T cells, or PBMCs.

Source study methods: Scientists estimated how many nucleated cells there were by amplifying reference gene primers. TCRdb's copy holds only in-frame clones and misses some; the assay was immunoSEQ multiplex PCR. The DNA gave D and trimming, while V, J and clone size come from that table. The table lists hundreds of thousands of clones, around nine tenths of them singletons, with about 7.1% in the top ten. One Seattle source followed patients from active infection through their disease course. This receptor was obtained from a woman in her fifties or sixties with COVID-19, enrolled during active disease. The rearrangement joins TRBV12-3 or TRBV12-4 to TRBJ1-1; D is unresolved. Sequencing was done on a sample of peripheral blood. The CDR3 nucleotides are TGTGCCAGCAGTTTACAGGCAGCTGAAGCTTTCTTT. Amino acid sequence: CASSLQAAEAFF.